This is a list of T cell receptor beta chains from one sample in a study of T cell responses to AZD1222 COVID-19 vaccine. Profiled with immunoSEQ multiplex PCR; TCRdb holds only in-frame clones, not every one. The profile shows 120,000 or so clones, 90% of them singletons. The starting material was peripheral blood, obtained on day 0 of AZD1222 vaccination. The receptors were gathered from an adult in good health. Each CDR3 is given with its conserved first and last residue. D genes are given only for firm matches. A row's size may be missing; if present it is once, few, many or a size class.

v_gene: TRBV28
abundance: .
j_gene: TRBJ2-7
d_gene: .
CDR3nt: TGTGCCAGCAGTATCCTTGACAGGTTTGGGCAGTACTTC
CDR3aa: CASSILDRFGQYF

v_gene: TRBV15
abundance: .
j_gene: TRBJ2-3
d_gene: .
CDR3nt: TGTGCCACCAGCAGAGCGATCAATACGCAGTATTTT
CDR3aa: CATSRAINTQYF

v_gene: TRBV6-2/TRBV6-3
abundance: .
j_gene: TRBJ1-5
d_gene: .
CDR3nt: TGTGCCAGCAGCCCTCTAGGGGCTCCTTATAGCAATCAGCCCCAGCATTTT
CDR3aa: CASSPLGAPYSNQPQHF

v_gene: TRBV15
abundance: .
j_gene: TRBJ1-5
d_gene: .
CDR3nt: TGTGCCACCAGCAGAGTGAGGGCTGTTCATCAGCCCCAGCATTTT
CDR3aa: CATSRVRAVHQPQHF

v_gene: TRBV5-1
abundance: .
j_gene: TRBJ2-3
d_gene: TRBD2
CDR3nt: TGCGCCAGCAGCTTGGCGACTAGCGGTTCTAGCACAGATACGCAGTATTTT
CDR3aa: CASSLATSGSSTDTQYF

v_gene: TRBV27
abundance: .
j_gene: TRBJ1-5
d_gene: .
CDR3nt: TGTGCCAGCAGTCCAGGTCAGGCGACCGGGGCTCAGCCCCAGCATTTT
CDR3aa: CASSPGQATGAQPQHF

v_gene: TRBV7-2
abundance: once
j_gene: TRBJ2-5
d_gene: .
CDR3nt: TGTGCCAGCAGCTTAGTACCGGACCAAGAGACCCAGTACTTC
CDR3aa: CASSLVPDQETQYF

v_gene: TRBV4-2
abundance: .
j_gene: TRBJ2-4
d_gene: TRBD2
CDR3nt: TGTGCCAGCAGCCAAGCGAGGGATGGACTAGGCCCACAAAACATTCAGTACTTC
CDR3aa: CASSQARDGLGPQNIQYF

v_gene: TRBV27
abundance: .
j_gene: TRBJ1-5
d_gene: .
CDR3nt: TGTGCCAGCAGTACGCTCGGGAGCAATCAGCCCCAGCATTTT
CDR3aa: CASSTLGSNQPQHF

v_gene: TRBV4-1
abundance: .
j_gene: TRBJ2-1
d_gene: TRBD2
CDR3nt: TGCGCCAGCAGCCCTTTAGCGGGAAAGGGGTATGAGCAGTTCTTC
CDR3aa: CASSPLAGKGYEQFF

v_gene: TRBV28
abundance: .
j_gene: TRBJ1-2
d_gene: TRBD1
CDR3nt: TGTGCCAGCAGTGCGTCCGGGACAGGGGTCACTGGCTACACCTTC
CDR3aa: CASSASGTGVTGYTF

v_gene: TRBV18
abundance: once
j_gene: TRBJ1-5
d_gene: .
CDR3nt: TGTGCCAGCTCACCGTGGGGAGTGGCGGGGGAGCCCCAGCATTTT
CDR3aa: CASSPWGVAGEPQHF

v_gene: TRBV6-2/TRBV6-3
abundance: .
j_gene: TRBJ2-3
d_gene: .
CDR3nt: TGTGCCAGCAGTGACCGGGGCCTAACATGGGATACGCAGTATTTT
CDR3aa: CASSDRGLTWDTQYF

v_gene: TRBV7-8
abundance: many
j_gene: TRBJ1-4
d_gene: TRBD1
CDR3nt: TGTGCCAGCAGCTCCGACAGGGCAGGAATGAGACTGTTTTTT
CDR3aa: CASSSDRAGMRLFF

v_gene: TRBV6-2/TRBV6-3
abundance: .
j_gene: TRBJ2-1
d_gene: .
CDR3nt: TGTGCCAGCAGTTACGGCGGGCGACGCAATGAGCAGTTCTTC
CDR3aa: CASSYGGRRNEQFF

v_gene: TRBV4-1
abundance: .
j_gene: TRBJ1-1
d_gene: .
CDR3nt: TGCGCCAGCAGCCAAATGACAGGCCGTGAAGCTTTCTTT
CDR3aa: CASSQMTGREAFF

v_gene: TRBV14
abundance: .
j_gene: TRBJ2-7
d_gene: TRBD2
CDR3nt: TGTGCCAGCAGCGGAGGGCCGGGACTAGCATTTTACGAGCAGTACTTC
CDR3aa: CASSGGPGLAFYEQYF

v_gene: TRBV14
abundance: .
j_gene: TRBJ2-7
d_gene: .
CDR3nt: TGTGCCAGCAGCCAAGACTGGGGCCACGAGCAGTACTTC
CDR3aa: CASSQDWGHEQYF

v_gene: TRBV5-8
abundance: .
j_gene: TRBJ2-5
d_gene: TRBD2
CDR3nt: TGTGCCAGCAGCTTGGTGGGACTAGCGGCTGGTAGCCAGTACTTC
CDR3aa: CASSLVGLAAGSQYF

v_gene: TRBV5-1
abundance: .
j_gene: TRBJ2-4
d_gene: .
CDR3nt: TGCGCCAGCAGCTCCTCTGGCAGTTATTTGGACATTCAGTACTTC
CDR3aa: CASSSSGSYLDIQYF

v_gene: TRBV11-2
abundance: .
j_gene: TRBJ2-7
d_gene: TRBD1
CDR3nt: TGTGCCAGCAGCTCCCCCGGGACAGGGGGCTACGAGCAGTACTTC
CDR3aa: CASSSPGTGGYEQYF

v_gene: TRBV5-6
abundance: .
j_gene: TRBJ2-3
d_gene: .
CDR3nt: TGTGCCAGCAGCTCGGAAATGAAGGTACTTAGCACAGATACGCAGTATTTT
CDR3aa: CASSSEMKVLSTDTQYF

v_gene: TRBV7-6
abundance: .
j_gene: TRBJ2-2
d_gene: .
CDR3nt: TGTGCCAGCAGCTTAGGACAGCTAGGGAACACCGGGGAGCTGTTTTTT
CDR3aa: CASSLGQLGNTGELFF

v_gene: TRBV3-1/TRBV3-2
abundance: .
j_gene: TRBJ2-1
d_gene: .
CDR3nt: TGTGCCAGCAGCCAGGCGTACAATGAGCAGTTCTTC
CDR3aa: CASSQAYNEQFF

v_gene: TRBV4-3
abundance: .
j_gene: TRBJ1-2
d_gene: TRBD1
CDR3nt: TGCGCCAGCAGCCAAGGGGACAGGGGGCACGTCTATGGCTACACCTTC
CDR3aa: CASSQGDRGHVYGYTF

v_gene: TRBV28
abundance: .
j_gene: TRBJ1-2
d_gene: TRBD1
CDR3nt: TGTGCCAGCAGTCGAGGACAGGGGGCTGGCTACACCTTC
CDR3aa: CASSRGQGAGYTF

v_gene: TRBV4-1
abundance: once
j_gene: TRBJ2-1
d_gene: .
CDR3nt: TGCGCCAGCAGCCAGGAAACAGATTACAATGAGCAGTTCTTC
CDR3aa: CASSQETDYNEQFF

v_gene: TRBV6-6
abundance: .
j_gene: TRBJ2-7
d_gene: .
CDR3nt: TGTGCCAGCAGTTACGCGAGGCCTGCCCTCTCCTACGAGCAGTACTTC
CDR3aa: CASSYARPALSYEQYF

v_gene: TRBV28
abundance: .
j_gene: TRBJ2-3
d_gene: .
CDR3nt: TGTGCCAGCAGCCTCCTAGCAGATACGCAGTATTTT
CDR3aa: CASSLLADTQYF

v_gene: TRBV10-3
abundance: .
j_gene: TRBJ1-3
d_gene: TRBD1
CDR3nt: TGTGCCATCAGGACGACAGGGGATGGAAACACCATATATTTT
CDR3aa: CAIRTTGDGNTIYF

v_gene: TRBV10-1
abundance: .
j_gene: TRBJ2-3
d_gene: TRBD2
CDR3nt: TGCGCCAGCAGTAGGAGCGGGGCAGATACGCAGTATTTT
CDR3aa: CASSRSGADTQYF

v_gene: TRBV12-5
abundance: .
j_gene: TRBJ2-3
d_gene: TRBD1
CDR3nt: TGTGCTAGTGCCTCGACAGGGGGGGCAGATACGCAGTATTTT
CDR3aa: CASASTGGADTQYF

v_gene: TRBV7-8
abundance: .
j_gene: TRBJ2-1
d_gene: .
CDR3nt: TGTGCCAGCAGCTCAGCACGTGAGCAGTTCTTC
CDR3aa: CASSSAREQFF

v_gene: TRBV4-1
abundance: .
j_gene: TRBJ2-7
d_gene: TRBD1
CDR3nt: TGCGCCAGCAGCCAAGTAGGACAGGGGATTAACGAGCAGTACTTC
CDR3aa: CASSQVGQGINEQYF

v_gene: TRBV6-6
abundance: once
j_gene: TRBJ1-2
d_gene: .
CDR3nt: TGTGCCAGCCACCCCTCCGGGGGCTATGGCTACACCTTC
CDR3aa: CASHPSGGYGYTF

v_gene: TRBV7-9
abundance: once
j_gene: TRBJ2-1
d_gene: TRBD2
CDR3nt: TGTGCCAGCACACTAGCGGGAGGGCCAATCAATGAGCAGTTCTTC
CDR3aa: CASTLAGGPINEQFF

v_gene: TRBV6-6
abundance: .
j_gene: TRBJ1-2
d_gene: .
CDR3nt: TGTGCCAGCAGTTCCTACCTGGACAGCGGAGATGGCTACACCTTC
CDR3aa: CASSSYLDSGDGYTF

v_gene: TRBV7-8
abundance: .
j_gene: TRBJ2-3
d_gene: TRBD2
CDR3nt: TGTGCCAGCAGAACTAACGGGAGGGCCTATAAAGATACGCAGTATTTT
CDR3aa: CASRTNGRAYKDTQYF

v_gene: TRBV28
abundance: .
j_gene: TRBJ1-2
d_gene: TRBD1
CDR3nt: TGTGCCAGCACCCGGACAGGGCTTACCTATGGCTACACCTTC
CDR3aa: CASTRTGLTYGYTF

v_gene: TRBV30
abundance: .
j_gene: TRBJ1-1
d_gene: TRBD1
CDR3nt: TGTGCCTGGAGTTCGCAGGGGGCCACTGAAGCTTTCTTT
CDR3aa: CAWSSQGATEAFF

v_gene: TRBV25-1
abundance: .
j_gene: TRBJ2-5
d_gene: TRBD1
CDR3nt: TGTGCCAGCAGTGCCCCGGACAGGGTATTTCAGGGAGAGACCCAGTACTTC
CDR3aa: CASSAPDRVFQGETQYF

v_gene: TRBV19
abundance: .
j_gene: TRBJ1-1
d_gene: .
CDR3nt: TGTGCCAGTAGTCCCTCCCCGATAAGGGGAATATTCACTGAAGCTTTCTTT
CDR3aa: CASSPSPIRGIFTEAFF

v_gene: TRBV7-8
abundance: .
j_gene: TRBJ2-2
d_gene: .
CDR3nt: TGTGCCAGCAGCTTAGGACTAGGAGAGACCGGGGAGCTGTTTTTT
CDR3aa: CASSLGLGETGELFF

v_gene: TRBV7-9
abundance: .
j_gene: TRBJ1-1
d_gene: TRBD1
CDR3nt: TGTGCCAGCAGCCCTACCCGCCGACAGGGAGGCACTGAAGCTTTCTTT
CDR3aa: CASSPTRRQGGTEAFF

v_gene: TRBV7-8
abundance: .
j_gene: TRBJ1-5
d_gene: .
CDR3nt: TGTGCCAGCAGCCCGCGGACAGTGCCCTTCGAGAGGGAAGCCCAGCATTTT
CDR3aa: CASSPRTVPFEREAQHF

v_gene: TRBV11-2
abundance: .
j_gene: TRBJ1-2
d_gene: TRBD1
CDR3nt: TGTGCCAGCAGCCCAACCAGAGGGGGCTACGGCTACACCTTC
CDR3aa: CASSPTRGGYGYTF